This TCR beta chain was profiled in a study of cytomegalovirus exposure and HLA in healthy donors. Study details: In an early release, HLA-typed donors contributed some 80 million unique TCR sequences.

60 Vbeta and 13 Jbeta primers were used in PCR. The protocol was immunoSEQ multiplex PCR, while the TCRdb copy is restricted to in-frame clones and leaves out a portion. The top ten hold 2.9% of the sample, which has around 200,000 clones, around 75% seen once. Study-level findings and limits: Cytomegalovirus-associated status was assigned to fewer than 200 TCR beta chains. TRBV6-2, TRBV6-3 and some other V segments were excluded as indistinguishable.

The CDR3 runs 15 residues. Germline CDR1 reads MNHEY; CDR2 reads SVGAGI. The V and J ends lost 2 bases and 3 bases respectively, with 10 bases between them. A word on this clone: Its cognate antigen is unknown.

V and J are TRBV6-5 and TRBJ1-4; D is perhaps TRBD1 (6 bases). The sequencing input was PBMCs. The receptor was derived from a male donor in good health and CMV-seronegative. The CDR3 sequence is CASSYGQTPNEKLFF. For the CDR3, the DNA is TGTGCCAGCAGTTACGGACAGACACCTAATGAAAAACTGTTTTTT.